This entry is about one T cell receptor beta chain. This specimen comes from a study of blood T cell repertoires in COVID-19. CDR3 length equals 13 residues. The V gene lost 4 bases and the J gene lost 6 bases, with 12 bases spanning the gap. Germline CDR1 SNHLY, CDR2 FYNNEI. TCRdb keeps only in-frame clones here, not all; method: immunoSEQ multiplex PCR. The sample holds some 520,000 clones; roughly 89% are singletons and the top ten take over 0.7%. This TCR came from a man aged 18 to 30 with COVID-19, enrolled during active disease. Sequenced sample: peripheral blood. This chain joins TRBV2 and TRBJ1-2; the D gene is possibly TRBD1 (6 bases). The CDR3 DNA is TGTGCCAGCAGTGCAACAGGGAATGATGGCTACACCTTC. This gives the protein CASSATGNDGYTF.